A single sample gave rise to the 16 T cell receptor beta chains below, sequenced in a study of control samples from healthy donors and cancer patients. TCRdb's table, derived via immunoSEQ multiplex PCR, lists solely in-frame clones and lacks some. The sample carries 130,000 to 150,000 clones, around 94% recorded once. Material for sequencing was PBMCs. Receptor source: a man aged 55 to 69 with colorectal cancer.

This chain joins TRBV27 and TRBJ1-2; D possibly corresponds to TRBD1 (5 bases). The V and J ends lost 5 bases and 0 bases respectively, with 22 bases between them. The CDR3 extends over 18 amino acids. Germline V CDR1 and CDR2: MNHEY, SMNVEV (reference sequence). The CDR3 region is CASSLHGAGTIANYGYTF. The CDR3 DNA follows: TGTGCCAGCAGTCTCCACGGTGCAGGGACCATCGCTAACTATGGCTACACCTTC.

The rearrangement links TRBV27 to TRBJ2-6; 8 positions match TRBD2. The ends lost 7 bases at V and 2 bases at J; junction bases unmatched: 7. Germline values: CDR1 MNHEY, CDR2 SMNVEV (reference sequence). This CDR3 contains 16 residues. CDR3 nucleotides: TGTGCCAGCACGGGACTAGGAAGCCCTGGGGCCAACGTCCTGACTTTC. Translation gives CASTGLGSPGANVLTF. Together with reference TRBV27 and TRBJ2-6, the CDR3 gives the full variable domain: EAQVTQNPRYLITVTGKKLTVTCSQNMNHEYMSWYRQDPGLGLRQIYYSMNVEVTDKGDVPEGYKVSRKEKRNFPLILESPSPNQTSLYFCASTGLGSPGANVLTFGAGSRLTVL.

This sequence joins TRBV2 and TRBJ1-6; D not certain. Germline V lookup: CDR1 SNHLY, CDR2 FYNNEI. V was cut by 7 bases and J by 5 bases, with 9 bases left in between. The CDR3 covers 13 residues. CDR3 region: CASIAENNSPLHF. The CDR3 DNA is TGTGCCAGCATCGCAGAGAATAATTCACCCCTCCACTTT.

The chain carries TRBV19 and TRBJ2-7; no clear D gene. CDR1 and CDR2 (germline): LNHDA, SQIVND (reference sequence). Trimming cost V 7 bases and J 4 bases, with 11 bases left between them. CDR3 size: 12 residues. CDR3 residues: CASNPQIYEQYF. The CDR3 DNA sequence: TGTGCCAGTAACCCGCAGATTTACGAGCAGTACTTC.

J is TRBJ1-2 and V is TRBV3-1 (or the pseudogene TRBV3-2), with 8 bases matching TRBD1. This CDR3 has 13 residues. The germline CDR1 and CDR2 sequences are LGHDT and YNNKEL (reference sequence). The J segment lost 7 bases and the V segment lost 4 bases, leaving 5 bases of the junction unmatched. The DNA for the CDR3 is TGTGCCAGCAGCCCCGACAGGGGCCGTGGCTACACCTTC. It specifies CASSPDRGRGYTF.

V usage is TRBV11-3 and J usage is TRBJ2-1; D is possibly TRBD1 (6 bases). V was cut by 4 bases and J by 6 bases, with 13 bases left in between. Germline V lookup: CDR1 SGHNT, CDR2 YENEEA. The CDR3 has 14 amino acids. Written as DNA, the CDR3 is TGTGCCAGCAGCTCACCCGACAGGCGCAATGAGCAGTTCTTC. The encoded protein is CASSSPDRRNEQFF.

This clone is medium-sized in the sample. V gene TRBV7-8 combines with J gene TRBJ1-6, with TRBD1 as a possible D gene (5 bases). The CDR3 is 15 residues long. V lost 2 bases to trimming and J lost 5 bases, with 10 bases between them. CDR1 is SGHVS and CDR2 is FQNEAQ in the germline V gene. The CDR3 bases are TGTGCCAGCAGCTTATTAGGGGCGGATAATTCACCCCTCCACTTT. This codes for CASSLLGADNSPLHF. Filled out from reference TRBV7-8 and TRBJ1-6, the complete variable domain reads GAGVSQSPRYKVAKRGQDVALRCDPISGHVSLFWYQQALGQGPEFLTYFQNEAQLDKSGLPSDRFFAERPEGSVSTLKIQRTQQEDSAVYLCASSLLGADNSPLHFGNGTRLTVT.

This rearrangement joins TRBV6-5 to TRBJ1-4; 10 positions agree with TRBD1. The germline CDR1 and CDR2 sequences are MNHEY and SVGAGI. Germline trimming cut 5 bases from V and 8 bases from J; bases unmatched to any gene: 5. The CDR3 covers 14 residues. The CDR3 spells CASSPTGGDEKLFF. As DNA, the CDR3 is TGTGCCAGCAGTCCGACAGGGGGCGACGAAAAACTGTTTTTT.

V is TRBV19 and J is TRBJ1-2; D might be TRBD1 (5 bases). Deletions cut 6 bases from V and 0 bases from J, with 8 bases between. CDR1 LNHDA and CDR2 SQIVND come from the germline V gene (reference sequence). This CDR3 contains 13 residues. For the CDR3, the DNA is TGTGCCAGTAGCGACAGTTCTAACTATGGCTACACCTTC. Its protein is CASSDSSNYGYTF.

V usage is TRBV7-2 and J usage is TRBJ2-1; 7 bases are a match to TRBD2. The germline CDR1 and CDR2 sequences are SGHTA and FQGNSA. V shed 2 bases and J 3 bases; nucleotides not matched to a gene: 4. The CDR3 loop spans 15 amino acids. The CDR3 DNA reads TGTGCCAGCAGCTTATCGGGGGACTACTACAATGAGCAGTTCTTC. Translation gives CASSLSGDYYNEQFF.

The CDR3: CASSFSSSYSNQPQHF. CDR3 nucleotides: TGTGCCAGTAGTTTTAGCAGCTCCTATAGCAATCAGCCCCAGCATTTT. The gene calls are TRBV19 and TRBJ1-5, with D uncertain. V was shortened by 5 bases and J by 0 bases, with 14 bases between the two germline ends. Germline CDR1 is LNHDA and CDR2 is SQIVND (reference sequence). The CDR3 covers 16 residues.

This clone appeared once. The CDR3: CAISLEDNEQFF. The CDR3 nucleotides are TGTGCCATCAGTCTGGAGGACAATGAGCAGTTCTTC. The J gene is TRBJ2-1, the V gene TRBV10-3, with a possible D match to TRBD2 (5 bases). Trimming stripped 5 bases from V and 5 bases from J, with 7 bases between. CDR1 is ENHRY and CDR2 is SYGVKD in the germline V gene. This CDR3 is built from 12 residues.

This clone was picked up a small number of times. The chain employs TRBV12-3 or TRBV12-4 and TRBJ1-1; D unclear. The CDR3 extends over 11 amino acids. Trimming took 7 bases from V and 1 from J, leaving 4 bases between them. CDR3 in amino acids: CASNSNTEAFF. The CDR3, as DNA: TGTGCCAGCAACTCGAACACTGAAGCTTTCTTT.

The rearrangement uses TRBV29-1 and TRBJ1-2; tentative D call: TRBD1 (5 bases). Germline V gives CDR1 SQVTM, CDR2 ANQGSEA. The ends were cut back, 7 bases at V and 4 bases at J, with 16 bases in the middle. The CDR3 has 13 residues. The CDR3, as DNA: TGCAGCGGATCCAGGGAGTCAGGCTATGGCTACACCTTC. As protein: CSGSRESGYGYTF.

The chain combines TRBV19 with TRBJ1-2, with TRBD1 matching over 7 bases. Germline V gives CDR1 LNHDA, CDR2 SQIVND (reference sequence). J gave up 6 bases and V 3 bases, and 4 bases lay outside the gene matches. This CDR3 spans 13 amino acids. CDR3 residues: CASSMRQGHGYTF. CDR3 bases: TGTGCCAGTAGTATGCGACAGGGCCATGGCTACACCTTC.

The J gene is TRBJ2-3, the V gene TRBV2, with unresolved D. Per germline, CDR1 SNHLY and CDR2 FYNNEI. The CDR3 sequence is 12 residues long. V was shortened by 6 bases and J by 6 bases, with 10 bases between the two germline ends. The CDR3 DNA follows: TGTGCCAGCAGCGGTGGGGTCGATACGCAGTATTTT. Residues: CASSGGVDTQYF.